Given below is one TCR beta chain in context. The antigen is undetermined. The source of the sample is a study of cytomegalovirus exposure and HLA in healthy donors. Study-level results: In an earlier analysis, about 90% or about 30%: the productive usage of most TCR beta V segments. According to the study, 150 to 200 TCR beta chains were cytomegalovirus-associated.

Researchers ran the PCR with 60 Vbeta and 13 Jbeta primers. Repertoires were generated with immunoSEQ multiplex PCR, while TCRdb's copy carries only in-frame clones and drops some. The data contain 160,000 or so clones, around 83% of them singletons. The germline V gene encodes CDR1 SGHRS and CDR2 YFSETQ. Losses at the gene ends were 4 bases for V and 11 bases for J; bases not matched to a gene: 14. The CDR3 extends over 15 amino acids. Specimen: PBMCs. The chain joins TRBV5-1 to TRBJ1-2, with 10 bases identical to TRBD1. This TCR was recovered from a man aged 50-60 years in good health and CMV-seropositive. The CDR3 is CASSIAGTGEEAYTF. CDR3 coding DNA: TGCGCCAGCAGCATAGCCGGGACAGGGGAAGAGGCTTACACCTTC. The variable domain in full, with the rest retrieved from reference TRBV5-1 and TRBJ1-2, is KAGVTQTPRYLIKTRGQQVTLSCSPISGHRSVSWYQQTPGQGLQFLFEYFSETQRNKGNFPGRFSGRQFSNSRSEMNVSTLELGDSALYLCASSIAGTGEEAYTFGSGTRLTVV.